A single sample is the source of the 26 T cell receptor beta chains below, sequenced in a study of shared clonotypes between healthy human individuals. Method: immunoSEQ multiplex PCR; TCRdb's copy keeps in-frame clones and lacks some. The data show 2 million or so clones, 90% to 95% seen once. Sequenced input: naive CD4+ T cells sorted from blood. The subset was: CD45RA+ positively selected. These receptors all stem from a man between 18 and 35 years old in good health.

The V gene is TRBV27, the J gene TRBJ2-7; tentative D call: TRBD1 (6 bases). The CDR3 runs to 13 residues. V lost 4 bases, J lost 3 bases, and 10 bases lay in between. CDR1 is MNHEY, CDR2 SMNVEV, per germline (reference sequence). The CDR3 sequence: CASSSSGDYEQYF. The DNA of the CDR3 is TGTGCCAGCAGTTCCTCAGGGGACTACGAGCAGTACTTC.

The chain carries TRBV5-5 and TRBJ1-6, with D uncertain. This CDR3 comprises 15 residues. V shed 0 bases and J shed 6 bases, with 10 bases lying between them. CDR1 and CDR2 from the germline V gene are SGHKS and YYEKEE (reference sequence). CDR3 DNA: TGTGCCAGCAGCTTGGGTGGCAGGTTTAATTCACCCCTCCACTTT. Protein: CASSLGGRFNSPLHF.

This chain joins TRBV7-8 and TRBJ2-7, with a possible D match to TRBD2 (5 bases). Germline V gives CDR1 SGHVS, CDR2 FQNEAQ. This CDR3 has 14 residues. Trimming cost V 5 bases and J 3 bases, with 14 bases left between them. The CDR3 DNA follows: TGTGCCAGCAGCAAAGTTAGTGAGGGCTACGAGCAGTACTTC. Translation gives CASSKVSEGYEQYF.

The chain has TRBV6-5 and TRBJ1-5; TRBD1 matches 7 bases. V lost 9 bases, J lost 3 bases, and 5 bases stayed unmatched. Germline loops: CDR1 MNHEY, CDR2 SVGAGI. There are 13 residues in the CDR3. CDR3 nucleotide sequence: TGTGCCAGTAGACAGGGAGACAATCAGCCCCAGCATTTT. This encodes CASRQGDNQPQHF.

The chain uses TRBV29-1 and TRBJ2-3, with D unclear. Trimming took off 5 bases at V and 0 bases at J, with 6 bases between the two ends. Per the germline V gene, CDR1 is SQVTM and CDR2 is ANQGSEA. The CDR3 runs 12 residues. CDR3 region: CSVSPSTDTQYF. CDR3 in DNA: TGCAGCGTTTCACCCAGCACAGATACGCAGTATTTT.

The chain links TRBV29-1 to TRBJ2-3; no definite D call. Germline loops: CDR1 SQVTM, CDR2 ANQGSEA. The CDR3 runs 14 residues. The ends were cut back, 2 bases at V and 0 bases at J, with 9 bases in the middle. The CDR3 spells CSVEYLRSTDTQYF. The CDR3 DNA sequence: TGCAGCGTTGAATACCTGCGGAGCACAGATACGCAGTATTTT.

This sequence joins TRBV10-3 and TRBJ1-2; the match to TRBD1 covers 9 bases. Germline loops: CDR1 ENHRY, CDR2 SYGVKD. With 10 bases clipped from V and 8 bases from J, the junction kept 14 bases outside the gene matches. The CDR3 length is 14 residues. The DNA for the CDR3 is TGTGCCACTTCCGGGACAGGGTTGAAGGACGGCTACACCTTC. Protein sequence: CATSGTGLKDGYTF.

The sample holds one count of this clone. The rearrangement links TRBV5-1 to TRBJ2-3; D possibly corresponds to TRBD1 (5 bases). Germline lookup yields CDR1 SGHRS and CDR2 YFSETQ. V was pared by 3 bases and J by 5 bases, with 13 bases between. CDR3 length: 14 amino acids. CDR3 bases: TGCGCCAGCAGCTCCGAACTCACAGGAGATACGCAGTATTTT. It specifies CASSSELTGDTQYF.

The chain carries TRBV7-9 and TRBJ2-5; 11 positions match TRBD2. CDR3 length equals 18 residues. The germline V gene has CDR1 SEHNR and CDR2 FQNEAQ (reference sequence). Trimming removed 7 bases from V and 3 bases from J; junction bases left unmatched: 16. The CDR3 bases are TGTGCCAGCACTCCCTTGCTAGCGGGGGGCAGTCCCGAAGAGACCCAGTACTTC. This translates into CASTPLLAGGSPEETQYF.

The rearrangement joins TRBV11-2 to TRBJ2-5, with 7 bases that match TRBD1. This CDR3 contains 14 residues. Per the germline V gene, CDR1 is SGHAT and CDR2 is FQNNGV. V was clipped by 3 bases and J by 1 base; unmatched bases: 2. The CDR3 nucleotides are TGTGCCAGCAGCTTCGACAGGGTCCAAGAGACCCAGTACTTC. Its translation: CASSFDRVQETQYF.

Concerning this clone itself: The same CDR3 is also encoded by other DNA sequences in this sample. This chain connects TRBV5-6 to TRBJ2-1; D is uncertain. This CDR3 comprises 13 residues. Trimming shortened V by 4 bases and J by 6 bases, and 11 bases separated the two germline ends. CDR1 and CDR2 from the germline V gene are SGHDT and YYEEEE. DNA for the CDR3: TGTGCCAGCAGCCTACAAAGGTCCAATGAGCAGTTCTTC. This sequence encodes CASSLQRSNEQFF.

This sequence joins TRBV27 and TRBJ2-7; possibly TRBD2 for D (6 bases). This CDR3 region has 14 residues. Per the germline V gene, CDR1 is MNHEY and CDR2 is SMNVEV (reference sequence). Trimming shortened V by 2 bases and J by 3 bases, and 11 bases separated the two germline ends. The chain's CDR3 is CASSLGGTYYEQYF. CDR3 nucleotide sequence: TGTGCCAGCAGTTTAGGCGGGACCTACTACGAGCAGTACTTC.

The chain recombines TRBV2 with TRBJ1-6; 9 bases are a match to TRBD1. The CDR3 consists of 15 residues. Losses at the gene ends were 2 bases for V and 10 bases for J; bases not matched to a gene: 6. Germline lookup yields CDR1 SNHLY and CDR2 FYNNEI. The CDR3 DNA is TGTGCCAGCAGTGAAATAGGGACAGGGTACTCACCCCTCCACTTT. As protein: CASSEIGTGYSPLHF.

The V gene is TRBV14, the J gene TRBJ2-3; 10 bases fit TRBD2. The CDR3 loop spans 18 amino acids. CDR1 and CDR2 (germline): SGHDN, FVKESK. Trimming cost V 4 bases and J 3 bases; bases outside gene matches: 13. The CDR3 protein is CASSPAPAGGSRTDTQYF. The CDR3 nucleotides read TGTGCCAGCAGCCCCGCGCCAGCGGGAGGGTCGCGGACAGATACGCAGTATTTT.

The chain employs TRBV5-4 and TRBJ2-5; the D is unclear. The germline CDR1 and CDR2 sequences are SGHNT and YYREEE (reference sequence). V was cut by 5 bases and J by 5 bases, with 16 bases left in between. This CDR3 contains 14 residues. CDR3 sequence reads: CASSSGPVGETQYF. For the CDR3, the DNA is TGTGCCAGCAGTTCCGGACCCGTCGGGGAGACCCAGTACTTC.

Comment on this clone: Other DNA variants within this sample encode the same CDR3. This chain connects TRBV18 to TRBJ2-2; D gene unclear. Germline V CDR1 and CDR2: KGHSH, LQKENI. The CDR3 runs 12 residues. V gave up 3 bases and J gave up 5 bases, with 4 bases separating them. CDR3 DNA sequence: TGTGCCAGCTCACCCCTGACCGGGGAGCTGTTTTTT. Translated, it gives CASSPLTGELFF.

This chain joins TRBV21-1 and TRBJ2-3. TRBV21-1 is a pseudogene locus. CDR3 length: 16 amino acids. The CDR3: CASRPIGTSSTDTQYF. The CDR3 nucleotides read TGTGCCAGCAGACCAATAGGGACGTCTAGCACAGATACGCAGTATTTT.

This clone appeared a single time. Other DNA sequences of this sample code for an identical CDR3. This chain uses TRBV6-1 with TRBJ1-3; 8 nucleotides align to TRBD1. J lost 1 base, V lost 4 bases, and 3 bases had no gene match. From germline, CDR1 is MNHNS and CDR2 SASEGT. The CDR3 is 15 amino acids. Here the CDR3 reads CASSADRVSGNTIYF. CDR3 bases: TGTGCCAGCAGTGCGGACAGGGTTTCTGGAAACACCATATATTTT.

The rearrangement joins TRBV18 to TRBJ1-3, with no clear D. V lost 9 bases, J lost 3 bases, and 15 bases lay in between. The CDR3 consists of 14 residues. Germline V gene sequence: CDR1 KGHSH, CDR2 LQKENI. This CDR3 is CASKTSFLGNTIYF. CDR3 DNA: TGTGCCAGTAAGACTAGCTTCCTTGGAAACACCATATATTTT.

The chain is built from TRBV6-5 and TRBJ2-1; D may be TRBD1 or TRBD2 (5 bases each). The germline gives CDR1 MNHEY, CDR2 SVGAGI. The CDR3 loop spans 15 amino acids. V lost 5 bases and J 0 bases, leaving 11 bases between the germline ends. CDR3 in DNA: TGTGCCAGCAGTACGGGACCGTCCTCCTACAATGAGCAGTTCTTC. Residues: CASSTGPSSYNEQFF.

The chain is built from TRBV28 and TRBJ2-5; 8 bases match TRBD1. Germline lookup yields CDR1 MDHEN and CDR2 SYDVKM. The V gene end was trimmed by 3 bases and the J gene end by 9 bases; junction bases not matched to a gene: 9. The CDR3 is made up of 14 amino acids. Here the CDR3 DNA reads TGTGCCAGCAGTTTTTCAGGGGGCGGGTTGGCCCAGTACTTC. Amino acid sequence: CASSFSGGGLAQYF.

Note on this clone: One end of the junction is discordant with germline, which a read error may explain. This chain connects TRBV6-1 to TRBJ2-3; TRBD2 agrees at 7 bases. From germline, CDR1 is MNHNS and CDR2 SASEGT. The CDR3 contains 14 residues. The CDR3 sequence: CASSQAGTTDTQYF. As DNA, the CDR3 is TGTGCCAGCAGTCAAGCGGGGACCACAGATACGCAGTATTTT.

V gene TRBV5-1 combines with J gene TRBJ2-7; D is ambiguous. The CDR3 contains 15 residues. From germline, CDR1 is SGHRS and CDR2 YFSETQ. Trimming stripped 2 bases from V and 1 base from J, with 13 bases between. CDR3 amino acids: CASSFLNPRSYEQYF. The CDR3 bases are TGCGCCAGCAGCTTCTTGAACCCTCGGTCCTACGAGCAGTACTTC.

The rearrangement uses TRBV7-3 and TRBJ1-2; the match to TRBD1 covers 9 bases. Unmatched junction bases numbered 10, after V lost 2 bases and J lost 0 bases. CDR3 length: 18 amino acids. Germline CDR1 is SGHTA and CDR2 is FQGTGA. DNA of the CDR3: TGTGCCAGCAGCTTAGTTTCGGCACAGGGGGCTACTAACTATGGCTACACCTTC. Translating gives CASSLVSAQGATNYGYTF.

Remarks on this clone: Other DNA sequences in the same sample also yield this CDR3. J is TRBJ1-5 and V is TRBV7-9; D remains ambiguous. This CDR3 spans 14 amino acids. Germline values: CDR1 SEHNR, CDR2 FQNEAQ (reference sequence). Trimming took 1 base from V and 7 from J, leaving 11 bases between them. CDR3 sequence reads: CASSLGTGNQPQHF. The CDR3 nucleotides are TGTGCCAGCAGCTTAGGGACGGGGAACCAGCCCCAGCATTTT.

As for this clone: The identical CDR3 is also encoded by other nucleotide sequences in the sample. The rearrangement links TRBV20-1 to TRBJ1-4, with D unresolved. Germline CDR1 is DFQATT and CDR2 is SNEGSKA (reference sequence). This CDR3 contains 11 residues. Trimming shortened V by 1 base and J by 8 bases, and 5 bases separated the two germline ends. CDR3 protein: CSARVPEKLFF. The CDR3 DNA is TGCAGTGCTAGAGTCCCCGAAAAACTGTTTTTT.